Listed below are T cell receptor beta chains from one sample, sequenced in a study of blood T cell repertoires in COVID-19. TCRdb's table, derived via immunoSEQ multiplex PCR, lists solely in-frame clones and lacks some. The repertoire consists of 150,000 or so clones, with around 92% occurring once and the leading ten covering 4.5% to 5%. The sequencing sample was made of peripheral blood. The receptors were sampled from a man aged 25 to 45 with COVID-19, enrolled during active disease. Both conserved end residues are part of each CDR3. The order of the fields is J gene, V gene, D gene, clone size, CDR3 DNA, CDR3 protein. A D gene is named only where the DNA matches it firmly. Clone size, where shown, is once, few, many, or a class for clones that have expanded.

J gene: TRBJ2-2; V gene: TRBV7-7; D gene: TRBD2; clone size: once; CDR3 DNA: TGTGCCAGCAGCTTATCGGCTAGCGGGAACACCGGGGAGCTGTTTTTT; CDR3 protein: CASSLSASGNTGELFF
J gene: TRBJ2-7; V gene: TRBV18; D gene: TRBD2; clone size: -; CDR3 DNA: TGTGCCAGCTCACTAGCGGGAGGGGAATACGAGCAGTACTTC; CDR3 protein: CASSLAGGEYEQYF
J gene: TRBJ2-7; V gene: TRBV10-3; D gene: TRBD2; clone size: -; CDR3 DNA: TGTGCCATCAGTGGGACTAGCGGGGCATCCTACGAGCAGTACTTC; CDR3 protein: CAISGTSGASYEQYF
J gene: TRBJ1-3; V gene: TRBV5-6; D gene: -; clone size: -; CDR3 DNA: TGTGCCACCCACGGAGCGGGCTCTGGAAACACCATATATTTT; CDR3 protein: CATHGAGSGNTIYF
J gene: TRBJ2-1; V gene: TRBV24-1; D gene: TRBD2; clone size: -; CDR3 DNA: TGTGCCACCAGTGATTGGGGACTAGCGGGTGGGAGCTCCTACAATGAGCAGTTCTTC; CDR3 protein: CATSDWGLAGGSSYNEQFF
J gene: TRBJ1-5; V gene: TRBV15; D gene: TRBD1; clone size: -; CDR3 DNA: TGTGCCACCAGCTTACGGACAGGGTCCTTATGGTATAGCAATCAGCCCCAGCATTTT; CDR3 protein: CATSLRTGSLWYSNQPQHF
J gene: TRBJ2-7; V gene: TRBV18; D gene: TRBD1; clone size: -; CDR3 DNA: TGTGCCAGCTCACCACGACAGGGGGACGAGCAGTACTTC; CDR3 protein: CASSPRQGDEQYF
J gene: TRBJ2-1; V gene: TRBV5-1; D gene: TRBD2; clone size: -; CDR3 DNA: TGCGCCAGCAGCTTGCGGATAGCGGGAGAGATCCACCTATCCTACAATGAGCAGTTCTTC; CDR3 protein: CASSLRIAGEIHLSYNEQFF
J gene: TRBJ2-3; V gene: TRBV6-1; D gene: -; clone size: -; CDR3 DNA: TGTGCCAGCAGTGAATCTAGCCTTACTTCGGCGACTGTCTCGGATACGCAGTATTTT; CDR3 protein: CASSESSLTSATVSDTQYF
J gene: TRBJ1-2; V gene: TRBV30; D gene: -; clone size: -; CDR3 DNA: TGTGCCTGGAGTGCGGGGAACTATGGCTACACCTTC; CDR3 protein: CAWSAGNYGYTF
J gene: TRBJ1-3; V gene: TRBV6-6; D gene: TRBD1; clone size: once; CDR3 DNA: TGTGCCAGCAGGGACCCACAGGGGGCGAACACCATATATTTT; CDR3 protein: CASRDPQGANTIYF
J gene: TRBJ1-2; V gene: TRBV19; D gene: -; clone size: -; CDR3 DNA: TGTGCCAGTAGTCAGGGAATCAGAGGCTACACCTTC; CDR3 protein: CASSQGIRGYTF
J gene: TRBJ2-7; V gene: TRBV5-1; D gene: -; clone size: -; CDR3 DNA: TGCGCCAGCAGCTTGCAGGGATACGAGCAGTACTTC; CDR3 protein: CASSLQGYEQYF
J gene: TRBJ2-1; V gene: TRBV7-9; D gene: TRBD2; clone size: -; CDR3 DNA: TGTGCCAGCAGGGTGCTAGCGGGGTACAATGAGCAGTTCTTC; CDR3 protein: CASRVLAGYNEQFF
J gene: TRBJ1-6; V gene: TRBV6-5; D gene: -; clone size: -; CDR3 DNA: TGTGCCAGCAGTTACCGGGGGGGTAGGGCCCTCCACTTT; CDR3 protein: CASSYRGGRALHF
J gene: TRBJ2-7; V gene: TRBV6-2/TRBV6-3; D gene: TRBD2; clone size: -; CDR3 DNA: TGTGCCAGCAGTTACGTACTAGCGGGGGGATACGAGCAGTACTTC; CDR3 protein: CASSYVLAGGYEQYF
J gene: TRBJ2-7; V gene: TRBV7-2; D gene: TRBD1; clone size: -; CDR3 DNA: TGTGCCAGCAGAACCTCCGGGACAGGGATAAACGAGCAGTACTTC; CDR3 protein: CASRTSGTGINEQYF
J gene: TRBJ2-2; V gene: TRBV9; D gene: -; clone size: -; CDR3 DNA: TGTGCCAGCAATCCTGGGGCAGGGGGGATCACCGGGGAGCTGTTTTTT; CDR3 protein: CASNPGAGGITGELFF
J gene: TRBJ2-4; V gene: TRBV7-9; D gene: -; clone size: -; CDR3 DNA: TGTGCCAGCAGCTTCGGGGGTGGGCCAGCCAAAAACATTCAGTACTTC; CDR3 protein: CASSFGGGPAKNIQYF
J gene: TRBJ2-3; V gene: TRBV6-1; D gene: -; clone size: -; CDR3 DNA: TGTGCCAGCAGTGAACTCGGTTTGGGCACAGATACGCAGTATTTT; CDR3 protein: CASSELGLGTDTQYF